This T cell receptor (beta chain) was profiled in a study of blood T cell repertoires in COVID-19. At the level of the study: Both acute and convalescent COVID-19 samples were obtained from the United States, Italy and Spain. The cDNA or gDNA used as material had been derived from T cells, B-cell-depleted T cells, or PBMCs.

Here immunoSEQ multiplex PCR was the method, and the copy in TCRdb shows in-frame clones only, minus some. The data hold around 150,000 clones, with about four fifths observed a single time. This receptor was taken from a man between 65 and 85 years old with acute or convalescent COVID-19. Source material: peripheral blood.

The CDR3 DNA sequence: TGCGCCAGCAGCTCGGACAGTAGCTCCTACGAGCAGTACTTC. Its protein is CASSSDSSSYEQYF. The genes are TRBV5-1 and TRBJ2-7; D is perhaps TRBD1 (6 bases). CDR1 and CDR2 from the germline V gene are SGHRS and YFSETQ. V was pared by 3 bases and J by 0 bases, with 10 bases between. The CDR3 covers 14 residues. Full variable domain (outside the CDR3, taken from reference TRBV5-1 and TRBJ2-7): KAGVTQTPRYLIKTRGQQVTLSCSPISGHRSVSWYQQTPGQGLQFLFEYFSETQRNKGNFPGRFSGRQFSNSRSEMNVSTLELGDSALYLCASSSDSSSYEQYFGPGTRLTVT.